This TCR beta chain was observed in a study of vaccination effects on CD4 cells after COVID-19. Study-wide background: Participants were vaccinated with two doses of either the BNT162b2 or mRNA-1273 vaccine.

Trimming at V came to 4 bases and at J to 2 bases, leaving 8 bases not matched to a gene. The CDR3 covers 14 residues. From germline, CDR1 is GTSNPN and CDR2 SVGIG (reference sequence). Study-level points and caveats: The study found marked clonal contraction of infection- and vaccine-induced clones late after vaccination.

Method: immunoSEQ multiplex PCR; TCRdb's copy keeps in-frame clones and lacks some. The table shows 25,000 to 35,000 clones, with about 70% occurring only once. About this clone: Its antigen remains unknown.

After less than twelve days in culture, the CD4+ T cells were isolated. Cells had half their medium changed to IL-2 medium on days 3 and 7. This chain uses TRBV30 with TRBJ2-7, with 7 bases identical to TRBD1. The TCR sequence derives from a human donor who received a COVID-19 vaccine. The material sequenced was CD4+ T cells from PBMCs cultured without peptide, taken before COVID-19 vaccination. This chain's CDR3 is CAWNTGVVPYEQYF. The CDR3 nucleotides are TGTGCCTGGAATACAGGGGTGGTTCCCTACGAGCAGTACTTC.